These T cell receptor beta chains were read from a single sample in a study of graft-versus-host responses after intestinal transplantation. Generated by immunoSEQ multiplex PCR, the TCRdb table keeps only in-frame clones and is missing some. The sample yields some 10,000 clones, about 80% seen once. This specimen was PBMCs, taken 494 days after intestinal transplant. These receptors all come from a human patient who received an intestinal transplant, so some T cells may come from the graft donor. The CDR3 runs from the conserved cysteine through the conserved F or W. D genes are given only for firm matches. Size is omitted from some rows. Given values are once, few, many or a class for expanded clones.

V gene	J gene	D gene	clone size	CDR3 protein	CDR3 DNA
TRBV6-5	TRBJ1-4	-	-	CASSLVRWEKLFF	TGTGCCAGCAGCTTGGTGCGTTGGGAAAAACTGTTTTTT
TRBV7-3	TRBJ2-1	TRBD2	-	CASSLLGTSGNREQFF	TGTGCCAGCAGCCTCCTAGGGACTAGCGGGAATCGTGAGCAGTTCTTC
TRBV7-9	TRBJ2-1	-	few	CASSFSSQGGGEQFF	TGTGCCAGCAGCTTCAGTAGTCAGGGGGGCGGTGAGCAGTTCTTC
TRBV6-6	TRBJ2-1	-	few	CASSYAARSNEQFF	TGTGCCAGCAGTTACGCGGCGAGGTCCAATGAGCAGTTCTTC
TRBV9	TRBJ2-5	TRBD2	-	CASSLRTSGMGETQYF	TGTGCCAGCAGCCTTCGGACTAGCGGGATGGGGGAGACCCAGTACTTC
TRBV5-1	TRBJ2-7	-	-	CASSLSSSFKLNEQYF	TGCGCCAGCAGCTTGTCTTCTAGTTTTAAATTGAACGAGCAGTACTTC
TRBV10-1	TRBJ2-1	-	-	CASSQDLQSYNEQFF	TGCGCCAGCAGTCAGGACCTACAGTCCTACAATGAGCAGTTCTTC
TRBV10-3	TRBJ2-6	TRBD1	-	CAISEFGTGGSGANVLTF	TGTGCCATCAGTGAGTTCGGGACAGGGGGATCTGGGGCCAACGTCCTGACTTTC
TRBV11-3	TRBJ2-6	TRBD2	-	CASSPGGAGANVLTF	TGTGCCAGCAGCCCCGGGGGGGCGGGGGCCAACGTCCTGACTTTC
TRBV29-1	TRBJ1-1	-	-	CSVEVPARDYTEAFF	TGCAGCGTTGAAGTCCCTGCCAGGGACTATACTGAAGCTTTCTTT
TRBV7-9	TRBJ1-4	-	few	CASSYQATNEKLFF	TGTGCCAGCAGCTACCAAGCAACTAATGAAAAACTGTTTTTT
TRBV7-3	TRBJ2-1	TRBD2	once	CASSLGLVRNNEQFF	TGTGCCAGCAGCTTGGGACTAGTACGAAACAATGAGCAGTTCTTC
TRBV10-1	TRBJ2-7	-	-	CASSEGLRQYF	TGCGCCAGCAGTGAGGGTCTGCGGCAGTACTTC
TRBV2	TRBJ1-2	-	-	CASSEVTAGSGYTF	TGTGCCAGCAGTGAGGTGACAGCAGGAAGTGGCTACACCTTC
TRBV10-3	TRBJ1-2	TRBD1	-	CAIRLGQSNYGYTF	TGTGCCATCCGTTTGGGACAGTCTAACTATGGCTACACCTTC
TRBV7-8	TRBJ1-5	-	once	CASSSRDRYQPQHF	TGTGCCAGCAGTTCTAGGGACCGCTATCAGCCCCAGCATTTT
TRBV29-1	TRBJ2-3	-	-	CSVEFSSDTQYF	TGCAGCGTTGAGTTCAGCTCAGATACGCAGTATTTT
TRBV10-2	TRBJ2-3	-	-	CASSLGPPASTDTQYF	TGCGCCAGCAGCCTGGGCCCGCCGGCTAGCACAGATACGCAGTATTTT
TRBV4-1	TRBJ2-7	-	-	CASSQEGGGGEQYF	TGCGCCAGCAGCCAAGAAGGAGGGGGCGGCGAGCAGTACTTC